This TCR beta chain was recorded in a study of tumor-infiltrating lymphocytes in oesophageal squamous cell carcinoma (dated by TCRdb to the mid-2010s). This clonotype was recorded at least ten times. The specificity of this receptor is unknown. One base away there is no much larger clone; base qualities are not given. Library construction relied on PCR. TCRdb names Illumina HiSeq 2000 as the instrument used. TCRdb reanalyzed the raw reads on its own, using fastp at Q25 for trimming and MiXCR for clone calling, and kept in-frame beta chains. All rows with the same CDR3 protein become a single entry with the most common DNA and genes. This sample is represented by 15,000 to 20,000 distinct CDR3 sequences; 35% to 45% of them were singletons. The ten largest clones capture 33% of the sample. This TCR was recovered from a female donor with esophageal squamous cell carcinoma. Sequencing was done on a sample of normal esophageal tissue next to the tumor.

The sequenced DNA: TGTGCCAGCAGCTTTAGCGGGAGGGCCTCCTACAATGAGCAGTTCTTC. Translated, this is CASSFSGRASYNEQFF. The sequence links TRBV11-2 to TRBJ2-1, with 11 central nucleotides matching TRBD2. The V end gives up 3 bases and the J end 0 bases, leaving 1 base in the junction not matched to a gene. The CDR3 has 16 amino acids, counting the end cysteine and phenylalanine. Here the CDR3 DNA is all that survives: 48 bases in frame from base 1. The germline V gene sets CDR1 to SGHAT and CDR2 to FQNNGV.